Listed below are T cell receptor beta chains from one sample, sequenced in a study of human T cells and chemical hapten exposure. TCRdb analysed the RACE reads with MiXCR anew, one entry per CDR3 protein. The table lists more than 95,000 distinct CDR3 sequences, 34% of them singletons. The material sequenced was whole blood, taken in connection with sensitization to the hapten diphenylcyclopropenone (DPC). Every receptor here comes from a man aged 35 to 55 with alopecia areata. Some clones in this sample may be carry-over from other donors' samples. Each CDR3 is given with its conserved first and last residue. The order of the fields is V gene, clone size, D gene, J gene, CDR3 DNA, CDR3 protein. The D gene is left open where the match is weak. Clone size is not always given. Where it is, it says once, few, many or a class for expanded clones.

TRBV29-1	few	NA	TRBJ1-1	TGCAGCGTTACCCAGACAGGGAACACTGAAGCTTTCTTT	CSVTQTGNTEAFF
TRBV7-2	NA	TRBD2	TRBJ2-7	TGTGCCAGCAGCTCCTGGACTAGCAGCTACGAGCAGTACTTC	CASSSWTSSYEQYF
TRBV12-3/TRBV12-4	NA	TRBD2	TRBJ2-1	TGTGCCAGCAGCCCGGGACTAGCGGGAGCTAGCAATGAGCAGTTCTTC	CASSPGLAGASNEQFF
TRBV3-1	NA	NA	TRBJ2-3	TGTGCCAGCAGCCCCTCTCTGGCGGGCCTCACAGATACGCAGTATTTT	CASSPSLAGLTDTQYF
TRBV6-2/TRBV6-3	few	NA	TRBJ2-2	TGTGCCAGCAGTTACAGGCCTGGGAGGATCACCGGGGAGCTGTTTTTT	CASSYRPGRITGELFF
TRBV2	few	TRBD2	TRBJ2-3	TGTGCCAGCAGTGAAGCCGGCGGGAGGGCCACAGATACGCAGTATTTT	CASSEAGGRATDTQYF
TRBV27	NA	NA	TRBJ2-4	TGTGCCAGCAGTTCGGCTTGGGGGCTAGCCAAAAACATTCAGTACTTC	CASSSAWGLAKNIQYF
TRBV7-8	few	NA	TRBJ2-6	TGTGCCAGCAGCCTCCAGTTATGGACTCCGCCTCCTGGGGCCAACGTCCTGACTTTC	CASSLQLWTPPPGANVLTF
TRBV6-2/TRBV6-3	NA	TRBD1	TRBJ2-1	TGTGCCAGCACAGCGGGACAGGGCACCGAGCAGTTCTTC	CASTAGQGTEQFF
TRBV6-5	NA	NA	TRBJ1-5	TGTGCCAGCAGTGCTGGACGGGTCAATCAGCCCCAGCATTTT	CASSAGRVNQPQHF
TRBV7-2	few	NA	TRBJ1-1	TGTGCCAGCAGCTTGCCCGGAGGTCACACTGAAGCTTTCTTT	CASSLPGGHTEAFF
TRBV27	NA	TRBD2	TRBJ2-3	TGTGCCAGCAGCACGTGGACTAGCGGGAGGAGGGTGGCAGATACGCAGTATTTT	CASSTWTSGRRVADTQYF
TRBV18	NA	NA	TRBJ2-1	TGTGCCAGCTCACCGGGACTGCGGGGCAATGAGCAGTTCTTC	CASSPGLRGNEQFF
TRBV29-1	NA	NA	TRBJ1-3	TGCAGCGTTGACAGGGCGGATGGAAACACCATATATTTT	CSVDRADGNTIYF
TRBV28	NA	NA	TRBJ2-7	TGTGCCAGCAGTGCCCGAAACGAGCAGTACTTC	CASSARNEQYF
TRBV10-1	few	NA	TRBJ2-3	TGCGCCACCTACACAGATACGCAGTATTTT	CATYTDTQYF
TRBV10-3	NA	TRBD2	TRBJ2-3	TGTGCCATCAGTGAGGGCGGGAGTCCAGATACGCAGTATTTT	CAISEGGSPDTQYF
TRBV2	few	NA	TRBJ2-3	TGTGCCAGCAGTCAATCGACTAGTTCCGATACGCAGTATTTT	CASSQSTSSDTQYF
TRBV29-1	NA	TRBD1	TRBJ2-1	TGCAGCGTTGGGGACAGGGATCGATCCTACAATGAGCAGTTCTTC	CSVGDRDRSYNEQFF
TRBV10-3	NA	NA	TRBJ2-7	TGTGCCATCAGCCCAGACAGTAACTCCTACGAGCAGTACTTC	CAISPDSNSYEQYF
TRBV6-2/TRBV6-3	NA	TRBD2	TRBJ2-7	TGTGCCAGCAGTTACCCCGGCGAGACTAGCGGCGAGCAGTACTTC	CASSYPGETSGEQYF
TRBV20-1	NA	NA	TRBJ1-1	TGCAGTGCTAGAGATCTGCCAGGGGCAGTGTACACTGAAGCTTTCTTT	CSARDLPGAVYTEAFF
TRBV5-6	NA	NA	TRBJ1-3	TGTGCCAGCAGCTTGGATCTCGGGGGACCTGGAAACACCATATATTTT	CASSLDLGGPGNTIYF
TRBV20-1	NA	NA	TRBJ1-2	TGCAGTGCTAGAGATCTACAGGGCTTCTATGGCTACACCTTC	CSARDLQGFYGYTF
TRBV3-1	NA	NA	TRBJ1-1	TGTGCCAGCAGCCAAGCTGGTAGGGGAAGCACTGAAGCTTTCTTT	CASSQAGRGSTEAFF
TRBV28	NA	TRBD2	TRBJ2-7	TGTGCCAGCTCCCCTCGGGTAGCGGGAGATTGGTACGAGCAGTACTTC	CASSPRVAGDWYEQYF
TRBV9	NA	NA	TRBJ2-7	TGTGCCAGCAGCGTAGGGCAGGGAATATACGAGCAGTACTTC	CASSVGQGIYEQYF
TRBV28	medium-sized	NA	TRBJ2-4	TGTGCCAGCAGTTTATTAGGGAACATTCAGTACTTC	CASSLLGNIQYF